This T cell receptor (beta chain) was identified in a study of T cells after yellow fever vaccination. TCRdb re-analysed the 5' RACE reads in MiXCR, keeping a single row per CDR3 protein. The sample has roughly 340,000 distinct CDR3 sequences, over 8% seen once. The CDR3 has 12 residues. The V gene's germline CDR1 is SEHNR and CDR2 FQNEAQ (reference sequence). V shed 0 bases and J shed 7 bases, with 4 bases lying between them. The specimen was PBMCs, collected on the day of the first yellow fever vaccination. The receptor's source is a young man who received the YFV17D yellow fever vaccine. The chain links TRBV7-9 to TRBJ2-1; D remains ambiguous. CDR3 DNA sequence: TGTGCCAGCAGCTTAGCGCCGAATGAGCAGTTCTTC. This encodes CASSLAPNEQFF.